The sample holds a few counts of the clone carrying this T cell receptor (beta chain). This entry comes from a study of early T cells in non-severe SARS-CoV-2 infection. Germline V gene lookup returns CDR1 SGHAT and CDR2 FQNNGV. The V gene end was trimmed by 3 bases and the J gene end by 8 bases; junction bases not matched to a gene: 6. This CDR3 region has 15 residues. TCRdb processed the 5' RACE reads anew with MiXCR; each CDR3 protein has one entry. The sample gives some 80,000 distinct CDR3 sequences, approximately 12% of which show up once; 3.4% is in the top ten. Sequences were obtained from whole blood. This receptor was obtained from an adult who was a healthcare worker with PCR-confirmed SARS-CoV-2 infection or an uninfected control (not recorded which). The chain recombines TRBV11-2 with TRBJ1-4; 10 bases fit TRBD1. The CDR3 coding sequence is TGTGCCAGCAGCTTGCACGGGACAGGGGTGGAAAAACTGTTTTTT. The encoded protein is CASSLHGTGVEKLFF. Drawing the rest from reference TRBV11-2 and TRBJ1-4, the complete variable domain is EAGVAQSPRYKIIEKRQSVAFWCNPISGHATLYWYQQILGQGPKLLIQFQNNGVVDDSQLPKDRFSAERLKGVDSTLKIQPAKLEDSAVYLCASSLHGTGVEKLFFGSGTQLSVL.